This record covers a single T cell receptor beta chain. Antigen: not known. The sample comes from a study of cytomegalovirus exposure and HLA in healthy donors. Study summary: Researchers found that just over 80% of almost 400 genotyped donors fell within the Caucasian-associated ancestry cluster. Study-wide findings and caveats: CMV serostatus was the sole immune exposure information available. A later analysis showed HLA-associated TCR beta chains outstripping equally common others in clonal expansion. Prior analysis indicated that the majority of TCR beta V segments exhibited productivity approximately 87% or approximately 30% of the time.

In germline, CDR1 is MDHEN, CDR2 SYDVKM. The CDR3 runs to 16 residues. A multiplex PCR was run with 60 Vbeta primers and 13 Jbeta primers. Repertoires were generated with immunoSEQ multiplex PCR, while TCRdb's copy carries only in-frame clones and drops some. The sample totals 200,000 to 250,000 clones. This TCR was recovered from a girl aged 2-10 years in good health and CMV-seropositive. The specimen was PBMCs. The chain carries TRBV28 and TRBJ2-5; D might be TRBD1 (6 bases). Judging by the DNA end, TRBJ2-7 fits better; the J call may be wrong. The CDR3 here is CASSLDRSLTSYEQYF. CDR3 coding DNA: TGTGCCAGCAGTTTAGACAGGTCCCTTACCTCCTACGAGCAGTACTTC.